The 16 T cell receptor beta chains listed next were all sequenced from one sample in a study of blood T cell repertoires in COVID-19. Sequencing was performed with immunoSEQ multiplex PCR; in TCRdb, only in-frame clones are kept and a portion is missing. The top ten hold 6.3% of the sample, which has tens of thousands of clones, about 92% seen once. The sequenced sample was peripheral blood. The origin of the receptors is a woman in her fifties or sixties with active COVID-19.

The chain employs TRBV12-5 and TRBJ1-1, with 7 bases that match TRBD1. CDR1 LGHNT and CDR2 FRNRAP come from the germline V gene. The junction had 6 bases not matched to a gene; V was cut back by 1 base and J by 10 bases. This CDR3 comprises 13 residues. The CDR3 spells CASGLDQGGLAFF. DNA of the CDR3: TGTGCTAGTGGTTTGGACCAAGGGGGCCTAGCTTTCTTT.

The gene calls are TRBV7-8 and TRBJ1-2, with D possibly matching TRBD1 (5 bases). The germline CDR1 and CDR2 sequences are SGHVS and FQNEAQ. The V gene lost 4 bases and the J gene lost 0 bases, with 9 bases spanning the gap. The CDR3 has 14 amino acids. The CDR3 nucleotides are TGTGCCAGCAGCTCGGCAGGGCCTAACTATGGCTACACCTTC. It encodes CASSSAGPNYGYTF. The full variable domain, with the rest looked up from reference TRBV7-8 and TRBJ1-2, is GAGVSQSPRYKVAKRGQDVALRCDPISGHVSLFWYQQALGQGPEFLTYFQNEAQLDKSGLPSDRFFAERPEGSVSTLKIQRTQQEDSAVYLCASSSAGPNYGYTFGSGTRLTVV.

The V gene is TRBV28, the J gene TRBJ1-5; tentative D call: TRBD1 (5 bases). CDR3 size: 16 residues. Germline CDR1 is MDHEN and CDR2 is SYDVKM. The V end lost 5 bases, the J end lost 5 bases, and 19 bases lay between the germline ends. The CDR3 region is CASSLHNRGNYQPQHF. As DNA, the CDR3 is TGTGCCAGCAGTCTCCACAATCGGGGGAACTATCAGCCCCAGCATTTT.

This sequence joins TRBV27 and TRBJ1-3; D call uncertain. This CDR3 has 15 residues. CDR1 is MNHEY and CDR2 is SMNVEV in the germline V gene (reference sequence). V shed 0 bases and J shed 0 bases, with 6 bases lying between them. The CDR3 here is CASSLSRVSGNTIYF. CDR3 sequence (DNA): TGTGCCAGCAGTTTATCGCGGGTCTCTGGAAACACCATATATTTT.

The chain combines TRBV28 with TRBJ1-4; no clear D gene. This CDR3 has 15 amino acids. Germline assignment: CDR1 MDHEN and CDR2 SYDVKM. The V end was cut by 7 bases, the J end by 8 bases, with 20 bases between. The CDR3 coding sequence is TGTGCCAGCACCTTCGGCGGGGAATCGTTGGAAAAACTGTTTTTT. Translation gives CASTFGGESLEKLFF. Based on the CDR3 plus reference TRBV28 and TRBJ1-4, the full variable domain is DVKVTQSSRYLVKRTGEKVFLECVQDMDHENMFWYRQDPGLGLRLIYFSYDVKMKEKGDIPEGYSVSREKKERFSLILESASTNQTSMYLCASTFGGESLEKLFFGSGTQLSVL.

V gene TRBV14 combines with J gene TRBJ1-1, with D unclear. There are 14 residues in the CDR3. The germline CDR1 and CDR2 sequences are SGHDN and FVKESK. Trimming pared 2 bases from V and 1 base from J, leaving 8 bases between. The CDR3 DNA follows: TGTGCCAGCAGCCAATCCACACGGAACACTGAAGCTTTCTTT. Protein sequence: CASSQSTRNTEAFF.

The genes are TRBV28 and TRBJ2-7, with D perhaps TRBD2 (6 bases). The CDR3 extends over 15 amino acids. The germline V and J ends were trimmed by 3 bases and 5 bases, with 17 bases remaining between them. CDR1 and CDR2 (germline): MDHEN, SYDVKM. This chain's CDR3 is CASSFIPGRVHEQYF. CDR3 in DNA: TGTGCCAGCAGTTTTATTCCCGGGAGAGTACACGAGCAGTACTTC.

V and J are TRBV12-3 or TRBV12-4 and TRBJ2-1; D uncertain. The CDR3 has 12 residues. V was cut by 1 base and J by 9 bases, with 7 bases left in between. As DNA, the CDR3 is TGTGCCAGCAGTTTAGGTAGCATTGAGCAGTTCTTC. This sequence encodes CASSLGSIEQFF.

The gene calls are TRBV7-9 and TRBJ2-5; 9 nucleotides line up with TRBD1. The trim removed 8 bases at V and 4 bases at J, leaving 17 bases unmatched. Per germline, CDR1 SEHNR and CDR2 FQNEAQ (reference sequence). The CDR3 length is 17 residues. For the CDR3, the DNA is TGTGCCAGCCAATCCGGGACAGGGACCCGTGGTCGAGAGACCCAGTACTTC. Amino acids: CASQSGTGTRGRETQYF.

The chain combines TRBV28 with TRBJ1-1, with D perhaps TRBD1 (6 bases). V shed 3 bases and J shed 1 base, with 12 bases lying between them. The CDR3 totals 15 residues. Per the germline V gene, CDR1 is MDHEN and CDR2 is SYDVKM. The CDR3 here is CASSLGGARNTEAFF. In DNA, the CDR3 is TGTGCCAGCAGTTTGGGGGGGGCCAGGAACACTGAAGCTTTCTTT.

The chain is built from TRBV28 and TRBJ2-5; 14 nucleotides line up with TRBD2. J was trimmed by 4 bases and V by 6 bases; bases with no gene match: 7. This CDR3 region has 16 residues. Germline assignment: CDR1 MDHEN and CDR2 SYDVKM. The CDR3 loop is CASRPTGTSGGETQYF. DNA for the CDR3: TGTGCCAGCAGACCTACCGGGACTAGCGGGGGAGAGACCCAGTACTTC. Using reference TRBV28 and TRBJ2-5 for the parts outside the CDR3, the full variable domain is DVKVTQSSRYLVKRTGEKVFLECVQDMDHENMFWYRQDPGLGLRLIYFSYDVKMKEKGDIPEGYSVSREKKERFSLILESASTNQTSMYLCASRPTGTSGGETQYFGPGTRLLVL.

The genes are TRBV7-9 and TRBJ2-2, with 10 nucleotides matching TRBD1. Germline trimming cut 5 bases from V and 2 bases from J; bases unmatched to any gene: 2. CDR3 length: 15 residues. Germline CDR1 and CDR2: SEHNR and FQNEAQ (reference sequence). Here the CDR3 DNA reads TGTGCCAGCAGCCGGGACAGGGGAAACACCGGGGAGCTGTTTTTT. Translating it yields CASSRDRGNTGELFF.

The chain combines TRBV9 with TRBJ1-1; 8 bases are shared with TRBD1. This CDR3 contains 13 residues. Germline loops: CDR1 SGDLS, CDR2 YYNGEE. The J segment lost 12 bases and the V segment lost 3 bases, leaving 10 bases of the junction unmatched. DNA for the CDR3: TGTGCCAGCAGCGCCCTACAGGGGGACAGAACTTTCTTT. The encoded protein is CASSALQGDRTFF.

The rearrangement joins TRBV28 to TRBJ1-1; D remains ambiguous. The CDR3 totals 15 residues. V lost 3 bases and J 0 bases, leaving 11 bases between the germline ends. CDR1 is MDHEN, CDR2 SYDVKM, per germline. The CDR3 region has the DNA TGTGCCAGCAGTTTTCCCACATCTCTGAACACTGAAGCTTTCTTT. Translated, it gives CASSFPTSLNTEAFF.

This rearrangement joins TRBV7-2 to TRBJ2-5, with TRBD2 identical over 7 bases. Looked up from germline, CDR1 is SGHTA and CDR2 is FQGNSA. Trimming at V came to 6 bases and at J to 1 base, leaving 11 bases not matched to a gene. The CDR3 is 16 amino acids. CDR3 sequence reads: CASRRTLAASQETQYF. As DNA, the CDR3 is TGTGCCAGCAGACGCACTCTAGCGGCCAGCCAAGAGACCCAGTACTTC.

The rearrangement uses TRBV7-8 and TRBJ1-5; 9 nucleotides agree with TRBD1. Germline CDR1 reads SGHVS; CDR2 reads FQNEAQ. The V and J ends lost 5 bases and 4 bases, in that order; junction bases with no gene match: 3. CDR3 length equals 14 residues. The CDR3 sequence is CASSRDRVNQPQHF. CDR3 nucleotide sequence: TGTGCCAGCAGCCGGGACAGGGTGAATCAGCCCCAGCATTTT.